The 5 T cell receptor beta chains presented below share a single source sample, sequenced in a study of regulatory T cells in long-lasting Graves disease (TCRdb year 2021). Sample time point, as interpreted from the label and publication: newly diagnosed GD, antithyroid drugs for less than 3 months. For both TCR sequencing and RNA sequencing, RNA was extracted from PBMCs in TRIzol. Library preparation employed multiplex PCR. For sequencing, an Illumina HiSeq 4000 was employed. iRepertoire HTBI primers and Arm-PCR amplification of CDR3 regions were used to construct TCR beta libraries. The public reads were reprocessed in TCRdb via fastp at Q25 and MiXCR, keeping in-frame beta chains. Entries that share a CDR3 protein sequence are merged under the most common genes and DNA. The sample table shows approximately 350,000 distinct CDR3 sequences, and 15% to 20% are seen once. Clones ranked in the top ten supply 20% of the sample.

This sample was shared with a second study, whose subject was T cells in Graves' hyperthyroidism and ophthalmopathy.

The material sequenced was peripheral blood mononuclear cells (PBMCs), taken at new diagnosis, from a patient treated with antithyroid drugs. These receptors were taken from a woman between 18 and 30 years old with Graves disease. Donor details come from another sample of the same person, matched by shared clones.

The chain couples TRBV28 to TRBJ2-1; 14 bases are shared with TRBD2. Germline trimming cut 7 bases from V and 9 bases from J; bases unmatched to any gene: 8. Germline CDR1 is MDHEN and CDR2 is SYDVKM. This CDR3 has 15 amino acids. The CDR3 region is CASNRGTSGSAEQFF. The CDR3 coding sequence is TGTGCCAGCAATAGGGGGACTAGCGGGAGCGCTGAGCAGTTCTTC. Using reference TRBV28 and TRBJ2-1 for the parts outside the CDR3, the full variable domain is DVKVTQSSRYLVKRTGEKVFLECVQDMDHENMFWYRQDPGLGLRLIYFSYDVKMKEKGDIPEGYSVSREKKERFSLILESASTNQTSMYLCASNRGTSGSAEQFFGPGTRLTVL.

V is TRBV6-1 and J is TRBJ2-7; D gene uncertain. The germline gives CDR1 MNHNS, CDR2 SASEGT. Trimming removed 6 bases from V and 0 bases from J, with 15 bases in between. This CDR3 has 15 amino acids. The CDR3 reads CASSVAGPSSYEQYF. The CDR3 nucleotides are TGTGCCAGCAGCGTAGCTGGGCCTAGCTCCTACGAGCAGTACTTC.

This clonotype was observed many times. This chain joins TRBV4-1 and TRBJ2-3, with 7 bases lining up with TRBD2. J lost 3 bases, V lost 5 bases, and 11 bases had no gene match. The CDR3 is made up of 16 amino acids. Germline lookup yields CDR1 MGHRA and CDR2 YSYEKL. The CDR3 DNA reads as TGCGCCAGCAGCTCCGGTGGACTAGTGGGGACAGATACGCAGTATTTT. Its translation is CASSSGGLVGTDTQYF.

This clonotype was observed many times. The CDR3 region has the DNA TGTGCCAGCAGTCCCCCGGGCAGGGGGACAGAGACCCAGTACTTC. The encoded protein is CASSPPGRGTETQYF. The V and J genes are TRBV27 and TRBJ2-5, with 7 nucleotides matching TRBD1. Losses at the gene ends were 5 bases for V and 4 bases for J; bases not matched to a gene: 10. The CDR3 loop spans 15 amino acids. Germline CDR1 and CDR2: MNHEY and SMNVEV (reference sequence).

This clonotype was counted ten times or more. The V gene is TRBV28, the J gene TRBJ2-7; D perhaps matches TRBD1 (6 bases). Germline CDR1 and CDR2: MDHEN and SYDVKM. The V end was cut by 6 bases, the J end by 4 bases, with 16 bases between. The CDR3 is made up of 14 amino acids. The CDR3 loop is CASRSPTGKYEQYF. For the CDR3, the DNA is TGTGCCAGCAGGTCACCCACAGGGAAATACGAGCAGTACTTC.